The rows below give T cell receptor beta chains drawn from one sample of a study of CD8 T cells in ankylosing spondylitis. Via MiXCR, TCRdb re-called the 5' RACE reads, giving one row per CDR3 protein. The sample holds 200,000 to 300,000 distinct CDR3 sequences, over 9.5% seen once. The specimen sequenced was blood, either unsorted or a sorted T cell fraction (not recorded which). The receptor source for this set is a male donor with ankylosing spondylitis or in good health (not recorded which). Both conserved end residues are part of each CDR3. A D gene is named only where the DNA matches it firmly. Clone size is not always given. Where it is, it says once, few, many or a class for expanded clones.

v_gene	d_gene	abundance	j_gene	CDR3aa	CDR3nt
TRBV7-2	-	many	TRBJ2-5	CASSRDSETQYF	TGTGCCAGCAGCCGGGATTCAGAGACCCAGTACTTC
TRBV7-2	-	few	TRBJ2-7	CASSLDLVQQYF	TGTGCCAGCAGCTTAGACTTGGTACAGCAGTACTTC
TRBV20-1	TRBD1	many	TRBJ2-1	CSARDGTGGDEQFF	TGCAGTGCTAGAGATGGGACAGGGGGCGATGAGCAGTTCTTC
TRBV5-4	TRBD2	many	TRBJ2-3	CASSLRQRGGRDTQYF	TGTGCCAGCAGCTTGCGCCAGCGGGGGGGCCGGGATACGCAGTATTTT
TRBV5-1	-	once	TRBJ1-2	CASSWDDSSSYGYTF	TGCGCCAGCAGCTGGGACGACAGTTCGTCCTATGGCTACACCTTC
TRBV20-1	TRBD2	many	TRBJ2-7	CSARDPSGSPYEQYF	TGCAGTGCTAGAGATCCCAGCGGGAGCCCCTACGAGCAGTACTTC
TRBV20-1	-	-	TRBJ1-1	CSAFKDTEAFF	TGCAGTGCTTTTAAGGACACTGAAGCTTTCTTT
TRBV27	-	many	TRBJ2-5	CASRLANQETQYF	TGTGCCAGCAGACTAGCTAACCAAGAGACCCAGTACTTC
TRBV12-3/TRBV12-4	TRBD1	many	TRBJ2-5	CASTSQGRETQYF	TGTGCCAGCACCTCACAGGGGAGAGAGACCCAGTACTTC
TRBV7-9	-	few	TRBJ2-5	CASSLDWETQYF	TGTGCCAGCAGCTTAGATTGGGAGACCCAGTACTTC
TRBV7-8	-	many	TRBJ2-2	CASSLMGLGAGELFF	TGTGCCAGCAGCCTCATGGGGTTGGGGGCCGGGGAGCTGTTTTTT
TRBV20-1	-	many	TRBJ1-4	CSAGGGRNEKLFF	TGCAGTGCTGGGGGGGGACGGAATGAAAAACTGTTTTTT
TRBV10-3	-	many	TRBJ2-2	CAISGTEANTGELFF	TGTGCCATCAGTGGGACCGAAGCGAACACCGGGGAGCTGTTTTTT
TRBV10-3	-	-	TRBJ2-1	CATGLNEQFF	TGTGCTACAGGGTTAAATGAGCAGTTCTTC
TRBV5-1	-	-	TRBJ2-1	CASSLVEGSYNEQFF	TGCGCCAGCAGCTTGGTGGAGGGGTCCTACAATGAGCAGTTCTTC
TRBV12-3/TRBV12-4	TRBD1	-	TRBJ2-7	CASSPGQGGEQYF	TGTGCCAGCAGTCCGGGACAGGGCGGGGAGCAGTACTTC
TRBV7-8	-	many	TRBJ2-6	CASSLGAVANVLTF	TGTGCCAGCAGCCTAGGGGCGGTGGCCAACGTCCTGACTTTC
TRBV9	-	many	TRBJ2-5	CASSPSPYQETQYF	TGTGCCAGCAGTCCCTCCCCGTACCAAGAGACCCAGTACTTC
TRBV7-9	-	-	TRBJ2-7	CASSQTGDEQYF	TGTGCCAGCAGCCAAACGGGGGACGAGCAGTACTTC
TRBV27	-	many	TRBJ2-1	CASRPEDSGTYNEQFF	TGTGCCAGCAGACCCGAAGACTCCGGGACGTACAATGAGCAGTTCTTC
TRBV4-2	-	-	TRBJ2-1	CASSQMASGSYNEQFF	TGTGCCAGCAGCCAAATGGCTTCTGGTTCCTATAATGAGCAGTTCTTC
TRBV3-1	-	many	TRBJ2-5	CASSQERQGMGETQYF	TGTGCCAGCAGCCAAGAAAGGCAGGGGATGGGAGAGACCCAGTACTTC
TRBV21-1	-	many	TRBJ2-5	CASSYKGMACQETQYF	TGTGCCAGCAGCTACAAAGGGATGGCCTGCCAAGAGACCCAGTACTTC
TRBV6-5	-	many	TRBJ2-1	CASSYRGYDNEQFF	TGTGCCAGCAGTTACCGTGGGTATGACAATGAGCAGTTCTTC
TRBV20-1	TRBD2	medium-sized	TRBJ2-1	CSARASGRQVGEQFF	TGCAGTGCTAGAGCTAGCGGGAGACAAGTCGGTGAGCAGTTCTTC
TRBV5-1	TRBD2	many	TRBJ2-3	CASTTGLAATDTQYF	TGCGCCAGCACTACCGGACTAGCGGCTACAGATACGCAGTATTTT
TRBV12-3/TRBV12-4	-	few	TRBJ1-1	CATALRDSAFF	TGTGCCACGGCCCTCCGGGACTCCGCTTTCTTT
TRBV7-6	TRBD1	many	TRBJ2-5	CASSSRQGQETQYF	TGTGCCAGCAGCTCCCGACAGGGACAAGAGACCCAGTACTTC
TRBV11-1	TRBD1	many	TRBJ1-2	CASSPQGQDYGYTF	TGTGCCAGCAGCCCCCAGGGACAGGATTATGGCTACACCTTC
TRBV27	-	-	TRBJ2-5	CASNRPGGKTQYF	TGTGCCAGCAACCGTCCAGGGGGGAAGACCCAGTACTTC
TRBV18	-	many	TRBJ1-2	CASSAGTGYGYTF	TGTGCCAGCTCAGCAGGGACTGGCTATGGCTACACCTTC
TRBV27	-	many	TRBJ2-7	CASSLKVKGTYEQYF	TGTGCCAGCAGTTTAAAGGTCAAGGGAACCTACGAGCAGTACTTC
TRBV29-1	-	few	TRBJ1-5	CSVGGGINQPQHF	TGCAGCGTTGGAGGCGGGATCAATCAGCCCCAGCATTTT
TRBV30	-	many	TRBJ1-2	CASTPDRNYGYTF	TGTGCCTCTACCCCGGACAGAAACTATGGCTACACCTTC
TRBV20-1	-	many	TRBJ1-5	CSALPQGYGNQPQHF	TGCAGTGCTCTTCCCCAGGGATACGGCAATCAGCCCCAGCATTTT
TRBV7-9	-	-	TRBJ2-5	CASSSSGLGETQYF	TGTGCCAGCAGCTCCTCGGGGCTGGGTGAGACCCAGTACTTC
TRBV20-1	-	many	TRBJ2-3	CGGATRDTQYF	TGCGGGGGGGCTACACGGGATACGCAGTATTTT
TRBV5-1	-	many	TRBJ1-1	CASSLELGGDTEAFF	TGCGCCAGCAGCTTGGAATTGGGGGGGGACACTGAAGCTTTCTTT
TRBV6-1	TRBD1	few	TRBJ1-5	CASSPGQGTSSGSNQPQHF	TGTGCCAGCAGTCCTGGACAGGGGACGTCCTCGGGGAGCAATCAGCCCCAGCATTTT
TRBV3-1	TRBD1	many	TRBJ1-5	CASSQGTGVPQPQHF	TGTGCCAGCAGCCAAGGGACAGGGGTCCCTCAGCCCCAGCATTTT
TRBV30	-	-	TRBJ2-3	CAWSVPYGTPHTDTQYF	TGTGCCTGGAGTGTACCCTATGGGACCCCTCACACAGATACGCAGTATTTT
TRBV28	-	many	TRBJ2-3	CASNLLVATDTQYF	TGTGCCAGCAATCTTCTAGTCGCCACAGATACGCAGTATTTT
TRBV7-8	-	many	TRBJ2-7	CASSLQGTSYEQYF	TGTGCCAGCAGCTTACAAGGTACATCCTACGAGCAGTACTTC
TRBV5-1	-	many	TRBJ2-3	CASSLERDTQYF	TGCGCCAGCAGCCTGGAGAGGGATACGCAGTATTTT
TRBV11-2	-	few	TRBJ1-4	CASSLGTADEKLFF	TGTGCCAGCAGCTTAGGAACGGCGGATGAAAAACTGTTTTTT
TRBV12-3/TRBV12-4	-	many	TRBJ2-3	CASSLLAASTDTQYF	TGTGCCAGCAGTCTCCTAGCAGCTAGCACAGATACGCAGTATTTT
TRBV20-1	TRBD1	many	TRBJ2-5	CSAAGGKGAIQETQYF	TGCAGTGCTGCAGGAGGAAAGGGGGCCATTCAAGAGACCCAGTACTTC
TRBV7-2	TRBD2	-	TRBJ2-2	CASSLTSGSVTGELFF	TGTGCCAGCAGCCTGACTAGCGGGAGTGTTACCGGGGAGCTGTTTTTT
TRBV1	-	few	TRBJ2-7	CTSSRFGTGTGTYEQYF	-
TRBV14	-	many	TRBJ2-7	CASSRWGLEDEQYF	TGTGCCAGCAGCCGGTGGGGACTCGAAGACGAGCAGTACTTC
TRBV3-1	TRBD2	many	TRBJ2-3	CASSQDASSGTTDTQYF	TGTGCCAGCAGCCAAGATGCGTCTAGCGGGACCACAGATACGCAGTATTTT
TRBV30	-	many	TRBJ1-1	CAWRLTEAFF	TGTGCCTGGAGGTTGACTGAAGCTTTCTTT